The rows below give T cell receptor beta chains drawn from one sample of a study of T-cell reconstitution after alpha-beta-depleted transplantation in children. TCRdb reprocessed the PCR reads via MiXCR and lists one record per CDR3 protein. The data contain 350,000 to 500,000 distinct CDR3 sequences, roughly 44% of them singletons. The source was PBMCs, collected before TCRalphabeta/CD19-depleted stem cell transplant. The receptors stem from a girl aged 2 to 9 with aplastic anemia, due to receive a stem cell transplant. CDR3s include the opening cysteine and the closing phenylalanine or tryptophan. A D gene is named only where the DNA matches it firmly. Clone size is shown for a subset of rows, as once, few, many or a class of expanded clone.

d_call j_call clone_size v_call cdr3_nt cdr3_aa
. TRBJ2-7 . TRBV28 TGTGCCAGCATCCCCACAGGGCCCCCCCCCTACGAGCAGTACTTC CASIPTGPPPYEQYF
. TRBJ2-2 . TRBV5-1 TGCGCCAGCAGCTTGAATGGAGGGGGCTACACCGGGGAGCTGTTTTTT CASSLNGGGYTGELFF
. TRBJ2-7 few TRBV29-1 TGCAGCGTTCTCGTCCCATCCAGGTGGGGCTACGAGCAGTACTTC CSVLVPSRWGYEQYF
TRBD1 TRBJ2-3 . TRBV29-1 TGCAGCGTTGATGCAGGGGGTTGGGCAGATACGCAGTATTTT CSVDAGGWADTQYF
. TRBJ2-6 . TRBV9 TGTGCCAGCAGCGTCGCCGGAACCTCTGGGGCCAACTTCCTGACTTTC CASSVAGTSGANFLTF
. TRBJ2-5 . TRBV30 TGTGCCTGGAATGTGTCCGGGCGAAAGACCCAGTACTTC CAWNVSGRKTQYF
. TRBJ1-2 many TRBV20-1 TGCAGTGCTAGAGATCAGAACAGCAACTATGGCTACACCTTC CSARDQNSNYGYTF
. TRBJ2-7 many TRBV28 TGTGCCAGCCATTCTAGGCTGGAGGCCTACGAGCAGTACTTC CASHSRLEAYEQYF
TRBD2 TRBJ2-2 . TRBV29-1 TGCAGCGTCGGACTAGCGGGAGCTACCGGGGAGCTGTTTTTT CSVGLAGATGELFF
TRBD2 TRBJ2-5 many TRBV12-3/TRBV12-4 TGTGCCAGCAGTTTTGTACTAGCGAACCAAGAGACCCAGTACTTC CASSFVLANQETQYF
TRBD1 TRBJ2-3 few TRBV20-1 TGCAGTGCCAAACCCCCGGCGTCAGGGGGAGATACGCAGTATTTT CSAKPPASGGDTQYF